This TCR beta chain was retrieved from a study of T cells in Graves' hyperthyroidism and ophthalmopathy. In the study overall: Initial diagnosis, before any treatment, was when peripheral blood was collected.

Stable Graves' hyperthyroidism meant no ophthalmopathy progression within 18 months. In making diagnoses, clinical symptoms, serum thyroxine and TRAb, thyroid ultrasound and orbital computed tomography were all used. The CDR3 contains 15 residues. Germline CDR1 is SQVTM and CDR2 is ANQGSEA. J was trimmed by 8 bases and V by 0 bases; bases with no gene match: 11. This clonotype has ten or more counts. The antigen is unknown. Overall study results and limits: Most clonotypes expanded in thyroid above 0.001 were likewise present in blood.

TCR beta CDR3 region amplification was performed from RNA transcripts. First-round RT-PCR of the TCR CDR3 relied on the HTBI primer set. Using its own MiXCR run on the multiplex PCR reads, TCRdb lists one record per CDR3 protein. The sample yields about 840,000 distinct CDR3 sequences, approximately 40% seen once. The rearrangement links TRBV29-1 to TRBJ1-2, with 8 bases that match TRBD1. The sequence derives from a man younger than 30 with Graves' hyperthyroidism. Material: blood. The DNA for the CDR3 is TGCAGCGTTGAAGAAGGCTATCAGGGGGCAGGAGGCTACACCTTC. Protein product: CSVEEGYQGAGGYTF.